Listed here are 2 T cell receptor beta chains from one sample, sequenced in a study of cytomegalovirus exposure and HLA in healthy donors. The PCR contained 60 Vbeta and 13 Jbeta primers. The table came from immunoSEQ multiplex PCR; TCRdb's copy has only in-frame clones and leaves some out. The sample comprises some 51,000 clones, 77% of which are singletons, and more than 2.5% rests with the top ten. Sequenced sample: PBMCs. These receptors were taken from a female donor in good health and CMV-seronegative.

The rearrangement links TRBV12-5 to TRBJ2-3; D ambiguous. From germline, CDR1 is LGHNT and CDR2 FRNRAP. V was clipped by 9 bases and J by 0 bases, with 10 bases between them. The CDR3 totals 13 residues. CDR3 nucleotide sequence: TGTGCTAGCGAACTCTCTAGCACAGATACGCAGTATTTT. Encoded protein: CASELSSTDTQYF.

The table lists this clone with a few counts. The gene calls are TRBV7-2 and TRBJ2-7, with 8 bases lining up with TRBD1. There are 17 residues in the CDR3. Germline lookup yields CDR1 SGHTA and CDR2 FQGNSA. Trimming at V came to 6 bases and at J to 5 bases, leaving 18 bases not matched to a gene. The CDR3: CASSPRDRRHPSDEQYF. The CDR3 DNA sequence: TGTGCCAGCAGTCCCCGGGACAGGCGTCACCCGTCGGACGAGCAGTACTTC. The complete variable domain, with remaining parts taken from reference TRBV7-2 and TRBJ2-7, reads GAGVSQSPSNKVTEKGKDVELRCDPISGHTALYWYRQSLGQGLEFLIYFQGNSAPDKSGLPSDRFSAERTGGSVSTLTIQRTQQEDSAVYLCASSPRDRRHPSDEQYFGPGTRLTVT.